Given below is one TCR beta chain in context. As yet, its antigen is unknown. Germline V lookup: CDR1 MNHNS, CDR2 SASEGT. The CDR3 totals 16 residues. V was pared by 7 bases and J by 8 bases, with 26 bases between. This specimen belongs to a study of identical twins. Study results and limitations: Twin-shared out-of-frame alpha sequences were enriched for low generation probability.

One entry per CDR3 protein, called by TCRdb with MiXCR from the 5' RACE reads. The sample lists about 520,000 distinct CDR3 sequences; roughly a fifth were seen once. Another study also made use of these data, one on T cells expressing NK-cell markers. Per that paper: In roughly six donors, dominant CD3+CD56+NKG2C+ clonotypes ranked among the top 10 CD8+ clonotypes.

V is TRBV6-1 and J is TRBJ1-2; D is perhaps TRBD1 (5 bases). Input material: CD4+ T cells sorted from blood. The origin of this receptor is a woman aged 18-30 years in good health. The CDR3 DNA reads as TGTGCCAGCACTCGACAGATCGGAGGGTCTGTAGGCGGCTACACCTTC. Translated, it gives CASTRQIGGSVGGYTF.